What follows describes a single TCR beta chain. V was pared by 6 bases and J by 2 bases, with 10 bases between. The V gene's germline CDR1 is MNHEY and CDR2 SVGEGT. This CDR3 spans 13 amino acids. TCRdb's table, derived via immunoSEQ multiplex PCR, lists solely in-frame clones and lacks some. The data contain about 310,000 clones, around 87% of them seen just once; the ten biggest clones take up about 8%. This sample is part of a study of blood T cell repertoires in COVID-19. Study context: The cDNA or gDNA used as material had been derived from T cells, B-cell-depleted T cells, or PBMCs.

This receptor was obtained from a woman between 50 and 59 years old who had recovered from COVID-19. Sequencing was carried out using peripheral blood. The rearrangement links TRBV6-2 or TRBV6-3 to TRBJ1-2, with no clear D. The CDR3 region is CASSPTRNYGYTF. In DNA form, the CDR3 reads TGTGCCAGCAGCCCGACAAGGAACTATGGCTACACCTTC.